Listed below are T cell receptor beta chains from one sample, sequenced in a study of blood T cell repertoires in COVID-19. Assay used: immunoSEQ multiplex PCR; TCRdb lists only in-frame clones, some missing. The sample has tens of thousands of clones, approximately 80% seen once; the top ten hold around 43%. Sequences were obtained from peripheral blood. These receptor sequences come from a man aged 65 to 79 with active or convalescent COVID-19. CDR3s include the opening cysteine and the closing phenylalanine or tryptophan. Each record gives: CDR3 length, clone size, V gene, D gene, J gene, CDR3 protein, CDR3 DNA. D genes are given only for firm matches. Not all rows give a size; the values are once, few, many and, for expanded clones, a class.

CDR3 length: 13
clone size: -
V gene: TRBV11-3
D gene: -
J gene: TRBJ2-1
CDR3 protein: CASSSFRNNEQFF
CDR3 DNA: TGTGCCAGCAGCTCCTTCAGGAACAATGAGCAGTTCTTC

CDR3 length: 16
clone size: -
V gene: TRBV7-6
D gene: TRBD2
J gene: TRBJ2-1
CDR3 protein: CASSLGSSGSIYEQFF
CDR3 DNA: TGTGCCAGCAGCCTTGGTTCTAGCGGGAGTATCTATGAGCAGTTCTTC

CDR3 length: 17
clone size: -
V gene: TRBV18
D gene: -
J gene: TRBJ2-2
CDR3 protein: CASSLIGWERTTGELFF
CDR3 DNA: TGTGCCAGCTCACTCATCGGCTGGGAGCGAACCACCGGGGAGCTGTTTTTT

CDR3 length: 15
clone size: -
V gene: TRBV5-6
D gene: -
J gene: TRBJ1-1
CDR3 protein: CASSLEAGRNTEAFF
CDR3 DNA: TGTGCCAGCAGCTTGGAGGCAGGTCGGAACACTGAAGCTTTCTTT

CDR3 length: 17
clone size: -
V gene: TRBV4-3
D gene: -
J gene: TRBJ2-3
CDR3 protein: CASSRQVRAIEADTQYF
CDR3 DNA: TGCGCCAGCAGCCGACAGGTTAGGGCTATAGAGGCAGATACGCAGTATTTT

CDR3 length: 15
clone size: -
V gene: TRBV28
D gene: TRBD1
J gene: TRBJ1-6
CDR3 protein: CASRNDREVDSPLHF
CDR3 DNA: TGTGCCAGCAGGAATGACAGGGAGGTAGATTCACCCCTCCACTTT

CDR3 length: 14
clone size: -
V gene: TRBV25-1
D gene: TRBD1
J gene: TRBJ1-1
CDR3 protein: CASSGGTVNTEAFF
CDR3 DNA: TGTGCCAGCAGTGGCGGGACAGTCAACACTGAAGCTTTCTTT

CDR3 length: 14
clone size: -
V gene: TRBV5-6
D gene: -
J gene: TRBJ2-7
CDR3 protein: CASSLLVRAYEQYF
CDR3 DNA: TGTGCCAGCAGCTTGTTAGTCCGGGCCTACGAGCAGTACTTC

CDR3 length: 15
clone size: -
V gene: TRBV18
D gene: TRBD1
J gene: TRBJ1-1
CDR3 protein: CASSTGQGRDTEAFF
CDR3 DNA: TGTGCCAGCTCAACAGGACAGGGTAGAGACACTGAAGCTTTCTTT

CDR3 length: 15
clone size: -
V gene: TRBV3-1/TRBV3-2
D gene: TRBD1
J gene: TRBJ1-1
CDR3 protein: CASSQYVTGATEAFF
CDR3 DNA: TGTGCCAGCAGCCAATATGTAACAGGGGCCACTGAAGCTTTCTTT

CDR3 length: 13
clone size: -
V gene: TRBV5-1
D gene: -
J gene: TRBJ1-3
CDR3 protein: CASSTDSGNTIYF
CDR3 DNA: TGCGCCAGTTCTACAGACTCTGGAAACACCATATATTTT

CDR3 length: 13
clone size: few
V gene: TRBV11-3
D gene: TRBD1
J gene: TRBJ2-7
CDR3 protein: CASSSGTGGEQYF
CDR3 DNA: TGTGCCAGCAGCAGTGGGACAGGGGGGGAGCAGTACTTC

CDR3 length: 15
clone size: -
V gene: TRBV6-5
D gene: -
J gene: TRBJ2-2
CDR3 protein: CASSYSRGRTGELFF
CDR3 DNA: TGTGCCAGCAGTTACTCACGGGGTCGGACCGGGGAGCTGTTTTTT

CDR3 length: 12
clone size: -
V gene: TRBV12-3/TRBV12-4
D gene: -
J gene: TRBJ1-2
CDR3 protein: CASSYSGRGYTF
CDR3 DNA: TGTGCCAGCAGTTACTCAGGGAGGGGCTACACCTTC

CDR3 length: 15
clone size: once
V gene: TRBV11-2
D gene: TRBD2
J gene: TRBJ2-3
CDR3 protein: CASSQLAGVGGTQYF
CDR3 DNA: TGTGCCAGCAGCCAACTAGCGGGGGTCGGGGGTACGCAGTATTTT

CDR3 length: 17
clone size: -
V gene: TRBV5-5
D gene: -
J gene: TRBJ2-3
CDR3 protein: CASRSRQPNVGTDTQYF
CDR3 DNA: TGTGCCAGCAGGTCCCGACAGCCTAACGTAGGCACAGATACGCAGTATTTT

CDR3 length: 13
clone size: -
V gene: TRBV7-2
D gene: -
J gene: TRBJ2-7
CDR3 protein: CASSLERVHEQYF
CDR3 DNA: TGTGCCAGCAGCTTAGAACGGGTTCACGAGCAGTACTTC

CDR3 length: 14
clone size: many
V gene: TRBV9
D gene: -
J gene: TRBJ2-1
CDR3 protein: CASSVQQGIHEQFF
CDR3 DNA: TGTGCCAGCAGCGTACAGCAGGGAATCCATGAGCAGTTCTTC

CDR3 length: 15
clone size: -
V gene: TRBV4-3
D gene: -
J gene: TRBJ2-5
CDR3 protein: CASSQENRRQETQYF
CDR3 DNA: TGCGCCAGCAGCCAAGAAAACAGGCGCCAAGAGACCCAGTACTTC

CDR3 length: 21
clone size: -
V gene: TRBV1
D gene: -
J gene: TRBJ2-2
CDR3 protein: CTSGLDPGSSGRVGGFGELFF
CDR3 DNA: TGCACCAGCGGCCTAGATCCGGGATCTAGCGGGAGGGTCGGAGGGTTCGGGGAGCTGTTTTTT

CDR3 length: 15
clone size: -
V gene: TRBV30
D gene: TRBD1
J gene: TRBJ2-5
CDR3 protein: CAWVLLGQAQETQYF
CDR3 DNA: TGTGCCTGGGTGCTATTGGGACAGGCCCAAGAGACCCAGTACTTC

CDR3 length: 16
clone size: few
V gene: TRBV7-2
D gene: -
J gene: TRBJ2-3
CDR3 protein: CASSLGSSRKTDTQYF
CDR3 DNA: TGTGCCAGCAGCTTAGGCTCTAGCAGGAAGACAGATACGCAGTATTTT

CDR3 length: 11
clone size: -
V gene: TRBV19
D gene: -
J gene: TRBJ1-1
CDR3 protein: CASRGGSPAFF
CDR3 DNA: TGTGCCAGTAGGGGAGGTTCCCCCGCTTTCTTT

CDR3 length: 15
clone size: -
V gene: TRBV4-3
D gene: -
J gene: TRBJ2-7
CDR3 protein: CASSQGAQSSYEQYF
CDR3 DNA: TGCGCCAGCAGCCAAGGGGCCCAGAGCTCCTACGAGCAGTACTTC

CDR3 length: 15
clone size: once
V gene: TRBV11-3
D gene: -
J gene: TRBJ2-7
CDR3 protein: CASSLGPGGNYEQYF
CDR3 DNA: TGTGCCAGCAGCCTAGGTCCAGGGGGGAACTACGAGCAGTACTTC

CDR3 length: 14
clone size: -
V gene: TRBV25-1
D gene: -
J gene: TRBJ1-4
CDR3 protein: CASSEYGSDEKLFF
CDR3 DNA: TGTGCCAGCAGTGAATATGGAAGCGATGAAAAACTGTTTTTT